A selection of T cell receptor beta chains follows, all from one sample in a study of shared clonotypes between healthy human individuals. The table came from immunoSEQ multiplex PCR; TCRdb's copy has only in-frame clones and leaves some out. The table has around 2,000,000 clones, approximately 94% seen once. The specimen was naive CD8+ T cells sorted from blood. These receptors were collected from a man aged 18 to 35 in good health. Both conserved end residues are part of each CDR3. A D gene is named only where the DNA matches it firmly. Not all rows give a size; the values are once, few, many and, for expanded clones, a class.

j_gene	d_gene	v_gene	abundance	CDR3aa	CDR3nt
TRBJ2-1	.	TRBV2	once	CASKQGPSYNEQFF	TGTGCCAGTAAGCAGGGCCCCAGCTACAATGAGCAGTTCTTC
TRBJ1-1	TRBD1	TRBV7-9	.	CASSLPKQGTEAFF	TGTGCCAGCAGCCTCCCAAAACAGGGGACTGAAGCTTTCTTT
TRBJ1-5	.	TRBV4-1	.	CASSRGRGNQPQHF	TGCGCCAGCTCCCGAGGGAGGGGCAATCAGCCCCAGCATTTT
TRBJ1-4	.	TRBV7-9	.	CASSLAEEKLFF	TGTGCCAGCAGCTTAGCCGAAGAAAAACTGTTTTTT
TRBJ1-5	.	TRBV27	.	CASSLGGRQPQHF	TGTGCCAGCAGCCTAGGCGGCAGGCAGCCCCAGCATTTT
TRBJ2-6	.	TRBV7-9	.	CASSSPVPYSGANVLTF	TGTGCCAGCAGCTCTCCCGTCCCATACTCTGGGGCCAACGTCCTGACTTTC
TRBJ2-2	.	TRBV19	.	CASSIEYRGTGELFF	TGTGCCAGTAGTATAGAATATCGAGGCACCGGGGAGCTGTTTTTT
TRBJ2-2	.	TRBV2	.	CASSRDTNTGELFF	TGTGCCAGCAGCAGGGATACGAACACCGGGGAGCTGTTTTTT
TRBJ2-5	.	TRBV4-3	.	CASSHHRAWGETQYF	TGCGCCAGCAGCCATCACCGGGCCTGGGGAGAGACCCAGTACTTC
TRBJ2-5	.	TRBV7-9	.	CASSTPSGRETQYF	TGTGCCAGCAGCACTCCGTCCGGTCGAGAGACCCAGTACTTC
TRBJ2-7	TRBD2	TRBV30	.	CAWEEGLADEQYF	TGTGCCTGGGAGGAAGGACTAGCAGACGAGCAGTACTTC
TRBJ2-7	.	TRBV5-6	.	CASSLPPPGGVFEQYF	TGTGCCAGCAGCTTACCGCCCCCGGGTGGGGTCTTTGAGCAGTACTTC
TRBJ1-6	.	TRBV6-1	once	CASSEALIQLPYNSPLHF	TGTGCCAGCAGTGAAGCGCTTATCCAGCTACCCTATAATTCACCCCTCCACTTT
TRBJ2-5	.	TRBV5-1	.	CASSLRLTPSGETQYF	TGCGCCAGCAGCTTAAGACTCACCCCAAGCGGAGAGACCCAGTACTTC
TRBJ1-4	TRBD1	TRBV2	.	CASSEGRTGAEKLFF	TGTGCCAGCAGTGAAGGAAGGACAGGGGCTGAAAAACTGTTTTTT